The 17 T cell receptor beta chains in this list originate from one sample, sequenced in a study of blood T cell repertoires in COVID-19. Clones were read by immunoSEQ multiplex PCR, and TCRdb kept only the in-frame ones, dropping some. The data show under 170,000 clones, with roughly 80% seen just once and around 2.1% held by the top ten. The sample was peripheral blood. The receptors derive from a man between 65 and 80 years old with acute or convalescent COVID-19.

The chain carries TRBV18 and TRBJ1-1, with a tentative D call TRBD1 (6 bases). V lost 3 bases, J lost 11 bases, and 16 bases lay in between. The CDR3 runs 13 residues. Germline-derived CDR1 and CDR2 are KGHSH and LQKENI. CDR3 region: CASSPTNRAVAFF. Written as DNA, the CDR3 is TGTGCCAGCTCACCCACAAACAGGGCGGTGGCTTTCTTT.

This sequence joins TRBV5-4 and TRBJ2-1; tentative D call: TRBD1 (6 bases). Germline V gene data show CDR1 as SGHNT and CDR2 as YYREEE (reference sequence). Trimming cost V 1 base and J 0 bases, with 11 bases left between them. CDR3 length: 16 amino acids. This chain's CDR3 is CASSLRQGNSYNEQFF. In nucleotides, the CDR3 is TGTGCCAGCAGCTTGAGGCAGGGGAACTCCTACAATGAGCAGTTCTTC. The complete variable domain, with remaining parts taken from reference TRBV5-4 and TRBJ2-1, reads ETGVTQSPTHLIKTRGQQVTLRCSSQSGHNTVSWYQQALGQGPQFIFQYYREEENGRGNFPPRFSGLQFPNYSSELNVNALELDDSALYLCASSLRQGNSYNEQFFGPGTRLTVL.

This clone was recorded once. Other DNA sequences in this sample translate to the same CDR3. The chain employs TRBV2 and TRBJ1-1; unclear D gene. The V end was cut by 4 bases, the J end by 0 bases, with 6 bases between. The CDR3 is 13 residues long. Per the germline V gene, CDR1 is SNHLY and CDR2 is FYNNEI. CDR3: CASSGQMNTEAFF. CDR3 nucleotides: TGTGCCAGCAGTGGGCAGATGAACACTGAAGCTTTCTTT.

The V call is TRBV30, the J call TRBJ2-3; maybe TRBD2 (6 bases). The CDR3 has 17 residues. The V end was cut by 4 bases, the J end by 3 bases, with 23 bases between. Germline V gene data show CDR1 as GTSNPN and CDR2 as SVGIG (reference sequence). CDR3 residues: CAWTPGTLKVLTDTQYF. CDR3 DNA: TGTGCCTGGACCCCCGGGACTCTAAAAGTTTTAACAGATACGCAGTATTTT.

This clone has just one count. The chain is built from TRBV7-9 and TRBJ1-6, with 8 nucleotides matching TRBD1. The CDR3 is made up of 14 amino acids. V was pared by 1 base and J by 8 bases, with 1 base of the junction left unmatched. The germline gives CDR1 SEHNR, CDR2 FQNEAQ (reference sequence). The CDR3 protein is CASSLGQGYSPLHF. The CDR3 DNA sequence: TGTGCCAGCAGCTTAGGACAGGGGTATTCACCCCTCCACTTT.

CDR3: CASRLAGGNYNEQFF. The CDR3 DNA sequence: TGTGCCAGCCGCCTAGCGGGGGGGAACTACAATGAGCAGTTCTTC. This rearrangement joins TRBV7-8 to TRBJ2-1, with 12 nucleotides matching TRBD2. Germline loops: CDR1 SGHVS, CDR2 FQNEAQ. Trimming cost V 8 bases and J 3 bases; bases outside gene matches: 5. The CDR3 covers 15 residues.

This chain connects TRBV3-1 (or the pseudogene TRBV3-2) to TRBJ2-5, with 8 bases aligning to TRBD1. The CDR3 totals 14 residues. Germline V CDR1 and CDR2: LGHDT, YNNKEL (reference sequence). The J segment lost 3 bases and the V segment lost 4 bases, leaving 4 bases of the junction unmatched. This chain's CDR3 is CASSPRQGKETQYF. The CDR3 DNA follows: TGTGCCAGCAGCCCCCGACAGGGGAAAGAGACCCAGTACTTC.

The chain links TRBV7-6 to TRBJ1-1; D might be TRBD1 (6 bases). Trimming shortened V by 5 bases and J by 0 bases, and 19 bases separated the two germline ends. The germline gives CDR1 SGHVS, CDR2 FNYEAQ. The CDR3 consists of 17 residues. This CDR3 is CASSSRDKRLLNTEAFF. DNA for the CDR3: TGTGCCAGCAGCAGCCGGGACAAGCGCTTACTGAACACTGAAGCTTTCTTT.

The gene calls are TRBV13 and TRBJ2-3, with 9 bases identical to TRBD2. Trimming at V came to 5 bases and at J to 5 bases, leaving 11 bases not matched to a gene. The germline V gene has CDR1 PRHDT and CDR2 FYEKMQ (reference sequence). The length of the CDR3 is 16 residues. The CDR3 region is CASSGGTSRRVDTQYF. In nucleotides, the CDR3 is TGTGCCAGCAGCGGGGGGACTAGCAGGAGGGTAGATACGCAGTATTTT. Drawing the rest from reference TRBV13 and TRBJ2-3, the complete variable domain is AAGVIQSPRHLIKEKRETATLKCYPIPRHDTVYWYQQGPGQDPQFLISFYEKMQSDKGSIPDRFSAQQFSDYHSELNMSSLELGDSALYFCASSGGTSRRVDTQYFGPGTRLTVL.

This chain uses TRBV24-1 with TRBJ2-5; D is unresolved. The germline CDR1 and CDR2 sequences are KGHDR and SFDVKD. This CDR3 spans 12 amino acids. Trimming removed 3 bases from V and 5 bases from J, with 6 bases in between. The CDR3 here is CATSDEWETQYF. The CDR3 coding sequence is TGTGCCACCAGTGATGAGTGGGAGACCCAGTACTTC.

The chain joins TRBV7-9 to TRBJ1-6, with D possibly being TRBD1 (5 bases). V shed 5 bases and J shed 8 bases, with 16 bases lying between them. The CDR3 sequence is 15 residues long. CDR1 SEHNR and CDR2 FQNEAQ come from the germline V gene (reference sequence). The CDR3 DNA sequence: TGTGCCAGCAGCCCCGGAGCAGGGAGGGATTCACCCCTCCACTTT. It is translated as CASSPGAGRDSPLHF. Combining the CDR3 with reference TRBV7-9 and TRBJ1-6 gives the whole variable domain DTGVSQNPRHKITKRGQNVTFRCDPISEHNRLYWYRQTLGQGPEFLTYFQNEAQLEKSRLLSDRFSAERPKGSFSTLEIQRTEQGDSAMYLCASSPGAGRDSPLHFGNGTRLTVT.

V gene TRBV6-5 combines with J gene TRBJ2-1, with 10 positions matching TRBD1. This CDR3 is 15 amino acids long. Germline CDR1 reads MNHEY; CDR2 reads SVGAGI. V shed 5 bases, J shed 8 bases, and the junction held 9 bases outside the gene matches. This chain's CDR3 is CASSQMDRGSDEQFF. In DNA, the CDR3 is TGTGCCAGCAGTCAGATGGACAGGGGGTCGGATGAGCAGTTCTTC.

The chain recombines TRBV18 with TRBJ1-6; D possibly corresponds to TRBD1 (5 bases). V lost 3 bases and J 7 bases, leaving 7 bases between the germline ends. Per germline, CDR1 KGHSH and CDR2 LQKENI. This CDR3 region has 13 residues. The CDR3 nucleotides are TGTGCCAGCTCACCCAGGGAAAATTCACCCCTCCACTTT. As protein: CASSPRENSPLHF.

The chain recombines TRBV5-1 with TRBJ2-2, with a possible D match to TRBD1 (6 bases). The CDR3 length is 15 residues. V was cut by 5 bases and J by 1 base, with 12 bases left in between. Germline CDR1 and CDR2: SGHRS and YFSETQ. CDR3 protein: CASSWTAGNTGELFF. Written as DNA, the CDR3 is TGCGCCAGCAGTTGGACAGCCGGGAACACCGGGGAGCTGTTTTTT.

The chain employs TRBV19 and TRBJ1-5; the match to TRBD1 covers 9 bases. J was trimmed by 9 bases and V by 5 bases; bases with no gene match: 14. Looked up from germline, CDR1 is LNHDA and CDR2 is SQIVND (reference sequence). This CDR3 contains 16 residues. The CDR3 DNA follows: TGTGCCAGTAGTCTACCGACAGGGGGTTCCCTTCCGCCCCAGCATTTT. Amino acids: CASSLPTGGSLPPQHF.

This chain joins TRBV12-3 or TRBV12-4 and TRBJ2-2; D unclear. V lost 3 bases and J lost 5, with 7 bases in between. The CDR3 loop spans 13 amino acids. CDR3 sequence: CASSFSSTGELFF. In DNA form, the CDR3 reads TGTGCCAGCAGTTTCTCCTCGACCGGGGAGCTGTTTTTT.

This chain's CDR3 is CASSESGPQNIQYF. CDR3 coding DNA: TGTGCCAGCAGTGAATCGGGTCCACAAAACATTCAGTACTTC. The chain has TRBV6-1 and TRBJ2-4; D is uncertain. Trimming removed 2 bases from V and 5 bases from J, with 10 bases in between. The CDR3 sequence is 14 residues long. Germline loops: CDR1 MNHNS, CDR2 SASEGT.